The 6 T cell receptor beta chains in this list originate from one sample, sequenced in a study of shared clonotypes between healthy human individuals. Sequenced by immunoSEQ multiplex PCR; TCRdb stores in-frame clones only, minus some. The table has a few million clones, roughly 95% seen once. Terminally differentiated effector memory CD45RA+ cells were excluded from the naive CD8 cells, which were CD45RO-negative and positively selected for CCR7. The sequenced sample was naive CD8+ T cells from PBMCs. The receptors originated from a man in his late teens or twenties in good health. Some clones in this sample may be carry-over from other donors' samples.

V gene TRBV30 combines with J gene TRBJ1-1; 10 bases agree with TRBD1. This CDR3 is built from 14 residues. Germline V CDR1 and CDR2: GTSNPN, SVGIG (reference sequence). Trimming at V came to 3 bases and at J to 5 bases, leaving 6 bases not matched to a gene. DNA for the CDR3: TGTGCCTGGAGGGGGGGACAGGGGTTAACTGAAGCTTTCTTT. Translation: CAWRGGQGLTEAFF.

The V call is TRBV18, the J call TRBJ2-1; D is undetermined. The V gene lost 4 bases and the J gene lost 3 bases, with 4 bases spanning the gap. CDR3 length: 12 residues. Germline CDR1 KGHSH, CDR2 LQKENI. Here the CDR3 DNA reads TGTGCCAGCTCACTAGTCTACAATGAGCAGTTCTTC. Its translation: CASSLVYNEQFF. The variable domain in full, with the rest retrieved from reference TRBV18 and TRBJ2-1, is NAGVMQNPRHLVRRRGQEARLRCSPMKGHSHVYWYRQLPEEGLKFMVYLQKENIIDESGMPKERFSAEFPKEGPSILRIQQVVRGDSAAYFCASSLVYNEQFFGPGTRLTVL.

The CDR3 spells CASSPILEGLYSPLHF. In DNA form, the CDR3 reads TGTGCCAGCAGTCCAATATTGGAGGGACTTTACTCACCCCTCCACTTT. The V and J genes are TRBV27 and TRBJ1-6; TRBD1 might be the D (5 bases). V lost 5 bases and J lost 10, with 21 bases in between. This CDR3 region has 16 residues. Germline-derived CDR1 and CDR2 are MNHEY and SMNVEV (reference sequence).

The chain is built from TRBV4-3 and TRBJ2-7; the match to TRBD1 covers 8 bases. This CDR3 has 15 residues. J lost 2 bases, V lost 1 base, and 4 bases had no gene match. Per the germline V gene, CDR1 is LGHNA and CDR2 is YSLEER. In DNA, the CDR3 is TGCGCCAGCAGCCAAGCCAGGGGGCTTACCTACGAGCAGTACTTC. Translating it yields CASSQARGLTYEQYF.

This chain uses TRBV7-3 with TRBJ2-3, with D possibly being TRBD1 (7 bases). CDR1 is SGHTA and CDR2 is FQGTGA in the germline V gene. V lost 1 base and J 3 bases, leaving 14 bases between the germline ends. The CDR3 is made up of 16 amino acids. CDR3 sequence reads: CASSLRASGGTDTQYF. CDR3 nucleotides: TGTGCCAGCAGCTTAAGAGCGTCAGGGGGGACAGATACGCAGTATTTT.

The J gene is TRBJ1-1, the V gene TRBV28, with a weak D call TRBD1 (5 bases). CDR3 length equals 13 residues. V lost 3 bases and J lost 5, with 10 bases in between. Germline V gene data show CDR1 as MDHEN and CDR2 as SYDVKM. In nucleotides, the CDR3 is TGTGCCAGCAGTTTTGGAGGGGTGACTGAAGCTTTCTTT. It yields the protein CASSFGGVTEAFF.